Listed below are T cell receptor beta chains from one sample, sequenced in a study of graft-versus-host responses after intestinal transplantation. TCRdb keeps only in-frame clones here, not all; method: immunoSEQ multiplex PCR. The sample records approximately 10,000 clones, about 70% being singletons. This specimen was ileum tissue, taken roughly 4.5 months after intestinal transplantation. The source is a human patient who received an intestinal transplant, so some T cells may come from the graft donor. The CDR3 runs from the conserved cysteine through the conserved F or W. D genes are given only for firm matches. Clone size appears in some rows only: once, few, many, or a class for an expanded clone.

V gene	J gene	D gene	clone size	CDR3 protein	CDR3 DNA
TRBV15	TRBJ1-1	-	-	CATSRDSREANTEAFF	TGTGCCACCAGCAGAGATTCCAGGGAGGCGAACACTGAAGCTTTCTTT
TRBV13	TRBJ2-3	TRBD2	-	CASSSAGGLAGTDTQYF	TGTGCCAGCAGCTCCGCGGGAGGACTAGCGGGGACAGATACGCAGTATTTT
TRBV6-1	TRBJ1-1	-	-	CASSVSPGTRAEAFF	TGTGCCAGCAGTGTTAGTCCGGGGACAAGGGCTGAAGCTTTCTTT
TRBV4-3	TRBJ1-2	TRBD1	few	CASSQVPPTGVDNGYTF	TGCGCCAGCAGCCAAGTCCCCCCAACAGGGGTGGATAATGGCTACACCTTC
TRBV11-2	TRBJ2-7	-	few	CASSFRDFGFEQYF	TGTGCCAGCAGCTTCCGGGACTTCGGCTTCGAGCAGTACTTC
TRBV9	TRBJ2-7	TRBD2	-	CASSVTSGGEGEQYF	TGTGCCAGCAGCGTAACTAGCGGGGGGGAGGGCGAGCAGTACTTC
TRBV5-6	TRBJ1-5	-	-	CASSKSGMGNQPQHF	TGTGCCAGCAGCAAATCAGGGATGGGAAATCAGCCCCAGCATTTT
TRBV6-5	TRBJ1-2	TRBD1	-	CASSYTGTGNYGYTF	TGTGCCAGCAGTTATACCGGGACAGGGAACTATGGCTACACCTTC
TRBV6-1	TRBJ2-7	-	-	CASSEAGAVLEQYF	TGTGCCAGCAGTGAAGCGGGGGCAGTATTAGAGCAGTACTTC
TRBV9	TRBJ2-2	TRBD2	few	CASSVEGLASNTGELFF	TGTGCCAGCAGCGTAGAAGGACTAGCGTCGAACACCGGGGAGCTGTTTTTT
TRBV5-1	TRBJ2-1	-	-	CASKLAQYNEQFF	TGCGCCAGCAAACTAGCCCAATACAATGAGCAGTTCTTC
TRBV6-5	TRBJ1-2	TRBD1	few	CASRGTGSGNYGYTF	TGTGCCAGCCGCGGGACAGGGTCGGGGAACTATGGCTACACCTTC
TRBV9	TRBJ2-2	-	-	CASSETGTYPGELFF	TGTGCCAGCAGTGAGACCGGGACTTATCCCGGGGAGCTGTTTTTT
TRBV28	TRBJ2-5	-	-	CASSSGKETQYF	TGTGCCAGCAGTTCAGGGAAAGAGACCCAGTACTTC
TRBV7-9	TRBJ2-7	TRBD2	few	CASSWGLGVTVKFF	TGTGCCAGCAGCTGGGGACTAGGGGTCACGGTAAAATTCTTC
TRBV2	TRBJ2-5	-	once	CASRGVGMETQYF	TGTGCCAGCAGAGGGGTGGGTATGGAGACCCAGTACTTC
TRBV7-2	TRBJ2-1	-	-	CASRLSNEQFF	TGTGCCAGCAGGTTGAGTAATGAGCAGTTCTTC
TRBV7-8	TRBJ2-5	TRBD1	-	CASSLAGQGARETQYF	TGTGCCAGCAGCTTAGCCGGCCAGGGGGCGCGGGAGACCCAGTACTTC
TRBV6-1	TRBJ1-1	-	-	CASSINGQPSRAFF	TGTGCCAGCAGTATTAACGGACAGCCCTCGCGGGCTTTCTTT
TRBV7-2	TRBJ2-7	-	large	CASSLFGEGEQYF	-
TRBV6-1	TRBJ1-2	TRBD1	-	CASSPRTGGDYGYTF	TGTGCCAGCAGTCCACGGACAGGGGGAGACTATGGCTACACCTTC
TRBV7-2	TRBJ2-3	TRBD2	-	CASSLFAGVGDTQYF	TGTGCCAGCAGCTTATTTGCGGGGGTCGGAGATACGCAGTATTTT
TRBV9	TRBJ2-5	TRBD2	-	CASSESTSGGEETQYF	TGTGCCAGCAGCGAGTCCACTAGCGGGGGGGAAGAGACCCAGTACTTC
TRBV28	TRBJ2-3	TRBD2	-	CASSKGREGSTDTQYF	TGTGCCAGCAGTAAGGGGAGGGAGGGAAGCACAGATACGCAGTATTTT
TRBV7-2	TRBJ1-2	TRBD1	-	CASSLAGGDNYGYTF	TGTGCCAGCAGCTTAGCAGGGGGCGATAACTATGGCTACACCTTC
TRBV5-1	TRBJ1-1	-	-	CASSLGGRIPAAFF	TGCGCCAGCAGCCTAGGGGGTAGGATCCCTGCAGCTTTCTTT
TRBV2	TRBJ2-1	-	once	CASSGGSAGGYYNEQFF	TGTGCCAGCAGTGGGGGGTCGGCCGGGGGATACTACAATGAGCAGTTCTTC
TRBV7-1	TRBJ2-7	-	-	CASSYSRGTAPYEQYF	TGTGCCAGCAGCTACTCACGCGGGACAGCCCCTTACGAGCAGTACTTC
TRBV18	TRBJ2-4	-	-	CASSPSAAKNIQYF	TGTGCCAGCTCACCAAGCGCCGCCAAAAACATTCAGTACTTC
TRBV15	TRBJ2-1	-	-	CATSRDLPLARDEQFF	TGTGCCACCAGCAGAGATCTCCCTCTAGCGCGCGATGAGCAGTTCTTC